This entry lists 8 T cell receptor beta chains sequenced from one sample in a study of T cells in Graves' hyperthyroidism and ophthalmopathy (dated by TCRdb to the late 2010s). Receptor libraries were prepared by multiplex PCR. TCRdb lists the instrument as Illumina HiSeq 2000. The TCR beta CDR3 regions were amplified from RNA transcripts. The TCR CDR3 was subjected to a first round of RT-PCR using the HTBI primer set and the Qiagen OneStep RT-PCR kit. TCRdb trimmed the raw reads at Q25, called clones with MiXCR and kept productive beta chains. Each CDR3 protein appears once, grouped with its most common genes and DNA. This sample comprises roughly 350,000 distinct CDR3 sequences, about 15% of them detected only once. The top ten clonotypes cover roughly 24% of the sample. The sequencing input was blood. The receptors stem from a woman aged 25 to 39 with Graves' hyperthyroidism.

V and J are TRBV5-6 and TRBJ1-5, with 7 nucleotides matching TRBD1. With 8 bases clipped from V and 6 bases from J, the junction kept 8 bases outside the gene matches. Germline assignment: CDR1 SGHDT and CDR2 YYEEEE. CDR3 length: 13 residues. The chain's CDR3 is CASSDRESQPQHF. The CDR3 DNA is TGTGCCAGTAGTGACAGGGAAAGTCAGCCCCAGCATTTT.

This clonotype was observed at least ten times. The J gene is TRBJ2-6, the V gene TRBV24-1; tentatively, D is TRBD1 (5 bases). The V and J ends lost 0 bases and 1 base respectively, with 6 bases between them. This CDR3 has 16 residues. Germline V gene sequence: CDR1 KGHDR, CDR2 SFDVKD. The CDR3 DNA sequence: TGTGCCACCAGTGATTTGCAGGGATCTGGGGCCAACGTCCTGACTTTC. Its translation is CATSDLQGSGANVLTF.

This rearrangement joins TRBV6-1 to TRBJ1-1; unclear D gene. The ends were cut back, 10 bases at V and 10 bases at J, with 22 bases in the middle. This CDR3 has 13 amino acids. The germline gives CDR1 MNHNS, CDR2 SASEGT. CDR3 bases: TGTGCCATAAAACCCGCCCAACTACACGGAGCTTTCTTT. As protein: CAIKPAQLHGAFF.

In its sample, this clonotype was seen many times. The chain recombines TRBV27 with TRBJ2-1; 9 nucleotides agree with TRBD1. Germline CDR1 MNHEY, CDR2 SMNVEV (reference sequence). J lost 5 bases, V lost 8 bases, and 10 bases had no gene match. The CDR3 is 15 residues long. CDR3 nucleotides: TGTGCCAGCGCTAAGACAGGGGGAAACCACAATGAGCAGTTCTTC. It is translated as CASAKTGGNHNEQFF.

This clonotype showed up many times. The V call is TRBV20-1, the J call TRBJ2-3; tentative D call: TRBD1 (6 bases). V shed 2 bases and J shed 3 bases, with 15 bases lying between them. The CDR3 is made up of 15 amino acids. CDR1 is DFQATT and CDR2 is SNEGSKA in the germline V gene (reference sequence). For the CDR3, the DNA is TGCAGTGCTAGACGTAGGGGGAGTGCGACAGATACGCAGTATTTT. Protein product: CSARRRGSATDTQYF.

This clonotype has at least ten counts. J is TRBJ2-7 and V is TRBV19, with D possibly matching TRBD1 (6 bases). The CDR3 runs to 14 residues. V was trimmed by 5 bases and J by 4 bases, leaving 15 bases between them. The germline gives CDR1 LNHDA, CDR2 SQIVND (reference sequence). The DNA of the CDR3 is TGTGCCAGTAGTGCCCAAGGACAGCTGTACGAGCAGTACTTC. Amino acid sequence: CASSAQGQLYEQYF.

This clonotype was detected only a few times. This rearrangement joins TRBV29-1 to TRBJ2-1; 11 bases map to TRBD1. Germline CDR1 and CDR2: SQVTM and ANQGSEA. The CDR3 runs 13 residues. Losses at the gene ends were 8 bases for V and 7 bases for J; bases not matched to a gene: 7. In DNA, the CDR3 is TGCAGCCTGCGGGACAGGGGGATGAATGAGCAGTTCTTC. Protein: CSLRDRGMNEQFF.

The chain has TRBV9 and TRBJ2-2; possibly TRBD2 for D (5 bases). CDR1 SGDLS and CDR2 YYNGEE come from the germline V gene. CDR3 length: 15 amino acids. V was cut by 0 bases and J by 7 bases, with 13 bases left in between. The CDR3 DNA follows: TGTGCCAGCAGCGTAGCGGGGAATGGAGGCGGGGAGCTGTTTTTT. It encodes CASSVAGNGGGELFF.